This T cell receptor (beta chain) was captured by sequencing in a study of breast tumors, draining lymph nodes, adjacent tissues. The study, taken as a whole, reports: Luminal-like breast cancer showed significantly greater tumor-nontumor repertoire similarity than basal-like breast cancer did. Tumor repertoires ranked between lymph nodes and nontumor tissue in diversity, with V and J gene preferences. That most tumor T cells come from lymph nodes remained unproven. Data fit most tumor T cells coming from lymph node, expanding in tumor.

For this clonotype: Its antigen is as yet unknown.

TCRdb analysed the multiplex PCR reads with MiXCR anew, one entry per CDR3 protein. The data show approximately 210,000 distinct CDR3 sequences, with under 40% seen just once and about 3.9% held by the top ten. Axillary draining lymph nodes of breast cancer patients supplied the node samples. The sequenced sample was axillary lymph node tissue. This receptor was obtained from a female donor with breast cancer. Some clones in this sample may be carry-over from other donors' samples.

Here the CDR3 reads CSARVQGAGQPQHF. CDR3 DNA sequence: TGCAGTGCTAGAGTTCAGGGGGCGGGACAGCCCCAGCATTTT. The chain carries TRBV20-1 and TRBJ1-5, with 8 nucleotides matching TRBD1. Germline-derived CDR1 and CDR2 are DFQATT and SNEGSKA (reference sequence). This CDR3 spans 14 amino acids. V gave up 1 base and J gave up 7 bases; unmatched junction bases: 6.